The 30 T cell receptor beta chains listed next were all sequenced from one sample in a study of blood T cell repertoires in COVID-19. The table came from immunoSEQ multiplex PCR; TCRdb's copy has only in-frame clones and leaves some out. Here the sample spans 350,000 to 500,000 clones, 70% to 90% being singletons. The sequenced sample was peripheral blood. The receptors come from a man aged 18 to 35 with COVID-19, enrolled during active disease.

This clone came up once. The genes are TRBV2 and TRBJ2-5, with D possibly being TRBD1 (6 bases). Per germline, CDR1 SNHLY and CDR2 FYNNEI. Trimming left V 4 bases short and J 3 bases short, with 6 bases between. The CDR3 covers 12 residues. As DNA, the CDR3 is TGTGCCAGCAGTGGGACAGAAGAGACCCAGTACTTC. This codes for CASSGTEETQYF.

This clone was found once. The chain links TRBV9 to TRBJ2-3; 8 nucleotides align to TRBD2. Germline assignment: CDR1 SGDLS and CDR2 YYNGEE. The length of the CDR3 is 15 residues. V was clipped by 2 bases and J by 2 bases; unmatched bases: 4. This CDR3 is CASSVGSGDTDTQYF. DNA of the CDR3: TGTGCCAGCAGCGTCGGTAGCGGGGACACAGATACGCAGTATTTT.

This sequence joins TRBV6-6 and TRBJ1-1, with 10 bases lining up with TRBD1. The CDR3 sequence is 16 residues long. V shed 7 bases and J 4 bases; nucleotides not matched to a gene: 12. Germline values: CDR1 MNHNY, CDR2 SVGAGI (reference sequence). For the CDR3, the DNA is TGTGCCAGCATCTCATGGACCGGGACAGGGGCCACTGAAGCTTTCTTT. Its translation is CASISWTGTGATEAFF.

This clone was observed a single time. DNA for the CDR3: TGTGCCAGCAGCTTAGCCGGCGGGGGGAAGATCTATGAGCAGTTCTTC. Protein sequence: CASSLAGGGKIYEQFF. This rearrangement joins TRBV7-8 to TRBJ2-1; 8 positions agree with TRBD2. The CDR3 is made up of 16 amino acids. The V segment lost 0 bases and the J segment 8 bases; nucleotides outside the gene matches: 9. In germline, CDR1 is SGHVS, CDR2 FQNEAQ.

The chain joins TRBV2 to TRBJ1-3; TRBD1 might be the D (6 bases). Deletions cut 4 bases from V and 5 bases from J, with 15 bases between. Germline V CDR1 and CDR2: SNHLY, FYNNEI. The CDR3 has 15 residues. The CDR3: CASSGTTGNRNTIYF. As DNA, the CDR3 is TGTGCCAGCAGTGGAACGACAGGCAACAGAAACACCATATATTTT.

The sample holds a few counts of this clone. The chain uses TRBV7-9 and TRBJ1-2; 7 bases agree with TRBD1. The CDR3 covers 16 residues. CDR1 and CDR2 (germline): SEHNR, FQNEAQ (reference sequence). V trimming: 5 bases; J trimming: 5 bases; junction bases outside the gene matches: 14. The CDR3 DNA is TGTGCCAGCAGCCCAGGGGGTACATTTGTTGATTATGGCTACACCTTC. This encodes CASSPGGTFVDYGYTF.

Here the CDR3 DNA reads TGTGCCAGCAGCCGCAGCGGGGCTTACACAGATACGCAGTATTTT. Its translation: CASSRSGAYTDTQYF. V is TRBV3-1 (or the pseudogene TRBV3-2) and J is TRBJ2-3; 7 nucleotides match TRBD2. Per the germline V gene, CDR1 is LGHDT and CDR2 is YNNKEL (reference sequence). CDR3 length: 15 amino acids. J was trimmed by 2 bases and V by 4 bases; bases with no gene match: 6.

The chain recombines TRBV7-6 with TRBJ1-4; no firm D call. Trimming left V 0 bases short and J 8 bases short, with 13 bases between. The CDR3 runs 15 residues. The germline V gene has CDR1 SGHVS and CDR2 FNYEAQ. CDR3 in amino acids: CASSLARGIREKLFF. For the CDR3, the DNA is TGTGCCAGCAGCTTAGCTCGGGGAATACGAGAAAAACTGTTTTTT.

The chain combines TRBV29-1 with TRBJ2-1, with 7 bases matching TRBD2. The CDR3 has 16 residues. Germline CDR1 is SQVTM and CDR2 is ANQGSEA. Trimming at V came to 3 bases and at J to 7 bases, leaving 15 bases not matched to a gene. As DNA, the CDR3 is TGCAGCGTTGAGCCCATCAGCGGGGCCGTCCTTAATGAGCAGTTCTTC. This sequence encodes CSVEPISGAVLNEQFF.

This clone was recorded a few times. The junction does not match germline at one end; this may be a read error. The V and J genes are TRBV6-1 and TRBJ2-6, with 11 bases identical to TRBD1. The germline gives CDR1 MNHNS, CDR2 SASEGT. This CDR3 has 15 residues. The CDR3 sequence: CASSEPGQGVNVLTF. DNA for the CDR3: TGTGCCAGCAGTGAACCGGGACAGGGGGTCAACGTCCTGACTTTC.

This clone was picked up one time. One end of the junction is discordant with germline, which a read error may explain. The chain employs TRBV11-2 and TRBJ2-7; TRBD2 aligns across 9 bases. The CDR3 contains 15 residues. CDR1 SGHAT and CDR2 FQNNGV come from the germline V gene. The CDR3 DNA reads as TGTGCCAGCAGCTTAAGTAGCGGGGGTATGTACGGGCAGTACTTC. It translates to CASSLSSGGMYGQYF.

The chain carries TRBV6-5 and TRBJ2-1; TRBD2 agrees at 12 bases. This CDR3 has 15 residues. J lost 4 bases, V lost 5 bases, and 3 bases had no gene match. Germline-derived CDR1 and CDR2 are MNHEY and SVGAGI. CDR3 DNA: TGTGCCAGCAGTATACTAGCGGGAGGTTACAATGAGCAGTTCTTC. Protein product: CASSILAGGYNEQFF.

This clone was detected once. The V and J genes are TRBV6-1 and TRBJ1-5; D is possibly TRBD1 (5 bases). In germline, CDR1 is MNHNS, CDR2 SASEGT. Trimming took 2 bases from V and 8 from J, leaving 34 bases between them. The CDR3 covers 21 residues. The CDR3 DNA sequence: TGTGCCAGCAGTGAACTGCCTTGGGGCAGTAGGCGCAAATTACATCAGGAGCCCCAGCATTTT. This gives the protein CASSELPWGSRRKLHQEPQHF.

This chain links TRBV4-2 with TRBJ2-3, with TRBD2 matching over 12 bases. The germline V gene has CDR1 LGHNA and CDR2 YNFKEQ. V lost 0 bases to trimming and J lost 0 bases; unmatched junction nucleotides: 7. The CDR3 totals 19 residues. The CDR3 protein is CASSQESSGGADSTDTQYF. CDR3 nucleotides: TGTGCCAGCAGCCAAGAATCTAGCGGGGGGGCAGATAGCACAGATACGCAGTATTTT.

V gene TRBV7-9 combines with J gene TRBJ2-1, with TRBD1 identical over 7 bases. This CDR3 has 12 amino acids. CDR1 is SEHNR and CDR2 is FQNEAQ in the germline V gene (reference sequence). V was pared by 5 bases and J by 8 bases, with 3 bases of the junction left unmatched. The CDR3, as DNA: TGTGCCAGCAGCCCGCAGGGGGATGAGCAGTTCTTC. It specifies CASSPQGDEQFF.

V and J are TRBV29-1 and TRBJ2-6, with 10 positions matching TRBD1. Germline V lookup: CDR1 SQVTM, CDR2 ANQGSEA. The CDR3 contains 17 residues. V dropped 5 bases and J dropped 0; count of bases not matched to a gene: 7. For the CDR3, the DNA is TGCAGCGTTTCCTGGACAGGGGGGAACTCTGGGGCCAACGTCCTGACTTTC. Encoded protein: CSVSWTGGNSGANVLTF.

The chain joins TRBV19 to TRBJ1-4; possible D gene TRBD1, 6 bases. Trimming shortened V by 8 bases and J by 8 bases, and 9 bases separated the two germline ends. Germline V gene sequence: CDR1 LNHDA, CDR2 SQIVND (reference sequence). The length of the CDR3 is 11 residues. The DNA for the CDR3 is TGTGCCAGTGCGGACAGAGAAAAACTGTTTTTT. It specifies CASADREKLFF.

This clone was seen once. The gene calls are TRBV5-5 and TRBJ2-1; the match to TRBD2 covers 8 bases. V gave up 0 bases and J gave up 5 bases; unmatched junction bases: 7. The CDR3 is 16 residues long. The V gene's germline CDR1 is SGHKS and CDR2 YYEKEE (reference sequence). CDR3 loop: CASSLGSGSGNNEQFF. The CDR3 nucleotides read TGTGCCAGCAGCTTGGGGAGCGGGAGTGGAAACAATGAGCAGTTCTTC.

This chain joins TRBV19 and TRBJ1-6, with a tentative D call TRBD1 (5 bases). The length of the CDR3 is 13 residues. Germline CDR1 reads LNHDA; CDR2 reads SQIVND (reference sequence). The V end was cut by 4 bases, the J end by 7 bases, with 8 bases between. The CDR3 here is CASSRQPNSPLHF. CDR3 in DNA: TGTGCCAGTAGTAGACAGCCAAATTCACCCCTCCACTTT.

This chain uses TRBV4-2 with TRBJ2-2, with 7 bases aligning to TRBD1. The CDR3 extends over 16 amino acids. The V and J ends lost 1 base and 5 bases, in that order; junction bases with no gene match: 7. Germline CDR1 is LGHNA and CDR2 is YNFKEQ. The CDR3 nucleotides read TGTGCCAGCAGCCAAGGGGAAAGGGGGCGAACCGGGGAGCTGTTTTTT. Amino acids: CASSQGERGRTGELFF.

The chain carries TRBV5-1 and TRBJ2-2; D is perhaps TRBD1 (6 bases). There are 16 residues in the CDR3. The ends were cut back, 1 base at V and 4 bases at J, with 14 bases in the middle. The germline CDR1 and CDR2 sequences are SGHRS and YFSETQ. CDR3 region: CASSLYQDRLTGELFF. CDR3 DNA: TGCGCCAGCAGCTTGTATCAGGACAGACTCACCGGGGAGCTGTTTTTT.

The V and J genes are TRBV9 and TRBJ2-1; 11 bases are a match to TRBD2. The CDR3 totals 14 residues. Germline-derived CDR1 and CDR2 are SGDLS and YYNGEE. Trimming at V came to 3 bases and at J to 8 bases, leaving 4 bases not matched to a gene. CDR3 in amino acids: CASSATSGGYEQFF. DNA of the CDR3: TGTGCCAGCAGCGCAACTAGCGGGGGCTATGAGCAGTTCTTC.

V and J are TRBV15 and TRBJ1-1; D possibly corresponds to TRBD1 (5 bases). Germline-derived CDR1 and CDR2 are LNHNV and YYDKDF (reference sequence). The CDR3 is made up of 13 amino acids. The ends were cut back, 0 bases at V and 4 bases at J, with 6 bases in the middle. CDR3 amino acids: CATSRDRATEAFF. For the CDR3, the DNA is TGTGCCACCAGCAGAGACAGGGCCACTGAAGCTTTCTTT.

This clone was counted a single time. CDR3 sequence: CASSFNGGGTDTQYF. The DNA of the CDR3 is TGTGCCAGCAGTTTTAATGGAGGGGGCACAGATACGCAGTATTTT. The V call is TRBV2, the J call TRBJ2-3; TRBD2 is a possible D gene (6 bases). The germline V gene has CDR1 SNHLY and CDR2 FYNNEI. This CDR3 region has 15 residues. V gave up 5 bases and J gave up 1 base, with 13 bases separating them.

The rearrangement joins TRBV6-2 or TRBV6-3 to TRBJ2-1; 8 bases are a match to TRBD2. With 4 bases clipped from V and 4 bases from J, the junction kept 12 bases outside the gene matches. Germline CDR1 and CDR2: MNHEY and SVGEGT. CDR3 length: 17 amino acids. The CDR3, as DNA: TGTGCCAGCAGTTCAGCTGGACTAGCTCATTTTTACAATGAGCAGTTCTTC. Translation gives CASSSAGLAHFYNEQFF.

The rearrangement links TRBV24-1 to TRBJ2-1; possible D gene TRBD2, 5 bases. V lost 5 bases and J 6 bases, leaving 13 bases between the germline ends. The CDR3 totals 14 residues. Germline V gene lookup returns CDR1 KGHDR and CDR2 SFDVKD. CDR3 bases: TGTGCCACCAGTGGTATTGAAACTAGCAATGAGCAGTTCTTC. Its translation is CATSGIETSNEQFF.

The chain recombines TRBV13 with TRBJ1-2; D is undetermined. Germline CDR1 is PRHDT and CDR2 is FYEKMQ (reference sequence). This CDR3 has 13 residues. The ends were cut back, 3 bases at V and 3 bases at J, with 8 bases in the middle. The CDR3 region has the DNA TGTGCCAGCAGCTTCTCAGGCGACTATGGCTACACCTTC. Translating it yields CASSFSGDYGYTF.

The rearrangement links TRBV6-6 to TRBJ2-3, with 8 bases matching TRBD2. The CDR3 sequence is 16 residues long. The J segment lost 2 bases and the V segment lost 0 bases, leaving 4 bases of the junction unmatched. Germline CDR1 and CDR2: MNHNY and SVGAGI (reference sequence). Here the CDR3 DNA reads TGTGCCAGCAGTTACTCACGGGGGGGTCACACAGATACGCAGTATTTT. Protein: CASSYSRGGHTDTQYF.

The rearrangement links TRBV7-2 to TRBJ1-2; 7 bases are a match to TRBD1. Germline V gives CDR1 SGHTA, CDR2 FQGNSA. The CDR3 covers 14 residues. Trimming cost V 6 bases and J 4 bases; bases outside gene matches: 8. The CDR3 DNA follows: TGTGCCAGCAGACGGGACAGAAGATCCTATGGCTACACCTTC. Translating gives CASRRDRRSYGYTF.

The V call is TRBV6-2 or TRBV6-3, the J call TRBJ2-2; 9 nucleotides line up with TRBD2. V shed 4 bases, J shed 7 bases, and the junction held 4 bases outside the gene matches. The CDR3 totals 14 residues. CDR1 is MNHEY, CDR2 SVGEGT, per germline. Written as DNA, the CDR3 is TGTGCCAGCAGTTTAGCGGGAGCCGACGGGGAGCTGTTTTTT. The encoded protein is CASSLAGADGELFF.